Here is one TCR beta chain with its context. Original methodology: Estimates of nucleated cell counts were drawn from the amplification of reference gene primers. Measured with immunoSEQ multiplex PCR; TCRdb has only the in-frame clones, and not every one. V, J and clone size are taken as reported in that table, and D and trimming were inferred from the DNA itself. The sample contains 150,000 to 200,000 clones, almost 85% of which appear only once. Germline V gene lookup returns CDR1 MNHEY and CDR2 SMNVEV (reference sequence). V was pared by 8 bases and J by 0 bases, with 8 bases between. CDR3 length: 12 amino acids. These data come from a study of blood T cell repertoires in COVID-19. Study-level background: From T cells, B-cell-depleted T cells, or PBMCs came the material, which was cDNA or gDNA.

The chain joins TRBV27 to TRBJ2-7, with D uncertain. This sequence was found in an elderly woman with acute or convalescent COVID-19. The sequenced sample was peripheral blood. This CDR3 is CASAISSYEQYF. The DNA of the CDR3 is TGTGCCAGCGCGATTAGCTCCTACGAGCAGTACTTC.